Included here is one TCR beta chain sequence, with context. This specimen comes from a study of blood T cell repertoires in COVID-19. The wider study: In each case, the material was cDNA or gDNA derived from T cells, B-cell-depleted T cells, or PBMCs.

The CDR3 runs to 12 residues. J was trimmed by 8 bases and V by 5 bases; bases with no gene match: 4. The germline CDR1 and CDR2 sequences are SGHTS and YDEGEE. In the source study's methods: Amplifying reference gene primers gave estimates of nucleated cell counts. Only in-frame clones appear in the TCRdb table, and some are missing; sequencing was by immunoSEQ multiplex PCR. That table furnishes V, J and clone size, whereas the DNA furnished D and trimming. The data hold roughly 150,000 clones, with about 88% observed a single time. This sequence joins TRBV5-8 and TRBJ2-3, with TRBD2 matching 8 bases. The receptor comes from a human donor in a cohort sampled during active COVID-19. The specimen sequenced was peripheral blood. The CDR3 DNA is TGTGCCAGCAGGACAAGCGGGGGTACGCAGTATTTT. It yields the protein CASRTSGGTQYF.